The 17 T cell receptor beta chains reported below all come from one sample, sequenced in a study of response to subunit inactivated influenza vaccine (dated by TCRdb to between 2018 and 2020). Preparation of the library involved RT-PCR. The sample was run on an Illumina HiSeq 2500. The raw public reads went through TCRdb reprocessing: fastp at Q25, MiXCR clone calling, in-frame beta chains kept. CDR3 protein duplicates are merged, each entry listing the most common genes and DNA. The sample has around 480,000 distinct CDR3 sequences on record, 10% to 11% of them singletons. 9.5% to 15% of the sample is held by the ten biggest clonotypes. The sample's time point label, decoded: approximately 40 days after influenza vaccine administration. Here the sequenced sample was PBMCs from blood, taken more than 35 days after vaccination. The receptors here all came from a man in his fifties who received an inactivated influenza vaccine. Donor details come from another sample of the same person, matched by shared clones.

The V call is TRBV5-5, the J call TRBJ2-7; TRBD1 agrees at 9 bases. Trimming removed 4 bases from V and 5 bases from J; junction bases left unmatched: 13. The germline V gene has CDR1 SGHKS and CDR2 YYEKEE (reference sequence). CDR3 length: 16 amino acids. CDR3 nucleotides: TGTGCCAGCAGCCCACGTGGCGGGACAGGGAGCGACGAGCAGTACTTC. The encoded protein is CASSPRGGTGSDEQYF.

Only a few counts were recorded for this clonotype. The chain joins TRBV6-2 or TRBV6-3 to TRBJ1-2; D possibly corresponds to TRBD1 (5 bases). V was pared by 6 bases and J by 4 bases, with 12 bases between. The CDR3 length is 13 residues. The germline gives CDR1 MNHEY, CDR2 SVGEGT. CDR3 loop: CASRFGHTYGYTF. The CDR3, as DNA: TGTGCCAGCAGATTCGGACATACCTATGGCTACACCTTC.

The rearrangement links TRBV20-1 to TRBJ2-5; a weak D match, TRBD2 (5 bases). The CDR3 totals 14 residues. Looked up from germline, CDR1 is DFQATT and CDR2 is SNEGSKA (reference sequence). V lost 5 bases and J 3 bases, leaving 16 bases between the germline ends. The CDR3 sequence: CSADPFSAEETQYF. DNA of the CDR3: TGCAGTGCTGATCCCTTTAGCGCGGAAGAGACCCAGTACTTC.

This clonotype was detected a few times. CDR3 nucleotide sequence: TGCAGTGCTGATGGACTAGCGGGAGTTGGAGAGACCCAGTACTTC. This gives the protein CSADGLAGVGETQYF. The V gene is TRBV20-1, the J gene TRBJ2-5; TRBD2 aligns across 13 bases. V lost 5 bases and J lost 4; bases outside the gene matches: 7. This CDR3 region has 15 residues. Germline assignment: CDR1 DFQATT and CDR2 SNEGSKA (reference sequence).

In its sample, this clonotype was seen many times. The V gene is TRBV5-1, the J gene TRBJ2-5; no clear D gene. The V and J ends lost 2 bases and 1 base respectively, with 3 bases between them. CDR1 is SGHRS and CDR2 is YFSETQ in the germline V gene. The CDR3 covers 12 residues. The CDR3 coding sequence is TGCGCCAGCAGCTTCGGCCAAGAGACCCAGTACTTC. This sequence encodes CASSFGQETQYF. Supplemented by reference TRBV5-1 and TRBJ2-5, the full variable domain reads KAGVTQTPRYLIKTRGQQVTLSCSPISGHRSVSWYQQTPGQGLQFLFEYFSETQRNKGNFPGRFSGRQFSNSRSEMNVSTLELGDSALYLCASSFGQETQYFGPGTRLLVL.

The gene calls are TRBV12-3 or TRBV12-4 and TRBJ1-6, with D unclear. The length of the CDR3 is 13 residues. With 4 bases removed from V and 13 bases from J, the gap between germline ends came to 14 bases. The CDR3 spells CASSYRAPNPLHF. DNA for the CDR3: TGTGCCAGCAGTTACCGGGCCCCAAACCCCCTCCACTTT.

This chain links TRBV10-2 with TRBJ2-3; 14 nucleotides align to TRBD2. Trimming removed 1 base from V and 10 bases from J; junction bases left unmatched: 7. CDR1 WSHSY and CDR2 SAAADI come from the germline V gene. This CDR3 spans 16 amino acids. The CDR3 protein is CASSEWGLAGVKAQYF. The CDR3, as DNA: TGCGCCAGCAGTGAGTGGGGACTAGCGGGGGTAAAGGCGCAGTATTTT.

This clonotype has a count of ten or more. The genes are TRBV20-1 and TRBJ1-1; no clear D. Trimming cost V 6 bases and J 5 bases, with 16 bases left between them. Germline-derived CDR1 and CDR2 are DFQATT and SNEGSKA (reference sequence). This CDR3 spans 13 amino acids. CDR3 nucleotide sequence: TGCAGTGCCCCATCCAGGATTCGGACTGAAGCTTTCTTT. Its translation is CSAPSRIRTEAFF.

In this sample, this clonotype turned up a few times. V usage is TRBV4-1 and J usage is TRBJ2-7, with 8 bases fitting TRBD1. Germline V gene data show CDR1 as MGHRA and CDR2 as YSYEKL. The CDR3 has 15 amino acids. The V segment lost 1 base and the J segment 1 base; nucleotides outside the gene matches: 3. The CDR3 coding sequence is TGCGCCAGCAGCCAAGTGGACAGGGAATCCTACGAGCAGTACTTC. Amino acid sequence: CASSQVDRESYEQYF.

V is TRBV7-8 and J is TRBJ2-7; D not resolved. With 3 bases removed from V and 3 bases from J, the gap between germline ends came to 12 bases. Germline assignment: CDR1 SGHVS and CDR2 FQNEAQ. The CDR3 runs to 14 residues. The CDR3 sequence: CASSLSKGGYEQYF. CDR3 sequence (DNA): TGTGCCAGCAGCTTGTCAAAGGGTGGCTACGAGCAGTACTTC.

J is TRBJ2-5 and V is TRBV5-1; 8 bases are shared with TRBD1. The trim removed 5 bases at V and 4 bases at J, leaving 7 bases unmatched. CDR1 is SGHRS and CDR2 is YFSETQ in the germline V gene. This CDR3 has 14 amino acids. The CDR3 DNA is TGCGCCAGCAGTCCTGGCAGGGGGCGAGAGACCCAGTACTTC. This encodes CASSPGRGRETQYF.

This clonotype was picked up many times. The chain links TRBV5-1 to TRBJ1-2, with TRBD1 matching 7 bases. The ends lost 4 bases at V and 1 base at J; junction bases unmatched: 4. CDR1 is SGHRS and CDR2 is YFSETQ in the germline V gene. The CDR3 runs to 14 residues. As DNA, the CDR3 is TGCGCCAGCAGCAAGGGACAGAATAACTATGGCTACACCTTC. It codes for CASSKGQNNYGYTF.

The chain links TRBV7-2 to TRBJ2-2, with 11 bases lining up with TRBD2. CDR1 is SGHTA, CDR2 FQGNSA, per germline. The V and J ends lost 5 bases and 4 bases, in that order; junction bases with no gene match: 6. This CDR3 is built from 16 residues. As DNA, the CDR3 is TGTGCCAGCAGCACGACTAGCGGGATCGGCACCGGGGAGCTGTTTTTT. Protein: CASSTTSGIGTGELFF.

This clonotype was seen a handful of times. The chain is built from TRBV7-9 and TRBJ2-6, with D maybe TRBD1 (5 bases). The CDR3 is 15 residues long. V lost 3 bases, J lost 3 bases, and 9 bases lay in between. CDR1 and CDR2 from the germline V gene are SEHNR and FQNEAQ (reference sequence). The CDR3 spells CASSFRGNGANVLTF. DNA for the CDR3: TGTGCCAGCAGCTTTAGGGGTAATGGGGCCAACGTCCTGACTTTC.

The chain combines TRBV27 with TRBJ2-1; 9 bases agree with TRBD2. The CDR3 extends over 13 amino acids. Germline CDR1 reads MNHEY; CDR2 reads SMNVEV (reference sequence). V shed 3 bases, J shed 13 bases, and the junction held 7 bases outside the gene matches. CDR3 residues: CASSLSQRGEQFF. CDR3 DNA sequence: TGTGCCAGCAGTTTGTCCCAGCGGGGGGAACAGTTCTTC.

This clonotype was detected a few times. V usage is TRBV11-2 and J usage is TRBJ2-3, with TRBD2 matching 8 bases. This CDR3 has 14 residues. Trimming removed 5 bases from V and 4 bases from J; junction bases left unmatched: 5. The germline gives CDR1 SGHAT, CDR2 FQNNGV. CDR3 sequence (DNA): TGTGCCAGCAGCCCGGGAGGGGTTGCAGATACGCAGTATTTT. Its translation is CASSPGGVADTQYF.

The CDR3 nucleotides are TGTGCCAGCAAGAATCGCGCGGGAGGGCCGGGCAATGAGCAGTTCTTC. Residues: CASKNRAGGPGNEQFF. The chain recombines TRBV12-3 or TRBV12-4 with TRBJ2-1, with TRBD2 identical over 9 bases. With 7 bases clipped from V and 6 bases from J, the junction kept 13 bases outside the gene matches. The CDR3 has 16 residues.